This T cell receptor beta chain stems from a study of blood T cells in healthy people across ages. Study summary: Template-switching capture recovered about one barcoded beta molecule per two T cells.

Overall study results and limits: Compared with aged donors, long-lived donors showed fewer expanded clones, suggesting selection.

With a J-beta primer mix and a sample-barcoded 5' primer, a second PCR ran roughly 6 to 11 cycles. Unique molecular identifiers of 12 random nucleotides labeled each cDNA. TCRdb reprocessed the 5' RACE reads with MiXCR, giving one entry per CDR3 protein. The data hold around 1.1 million distinct CDR3 sequences, with about two fifths observed a single time. As regards this clonotype: Its target is not known.

Germline V lookup: CDR1 MGHDK, CDR2 SYGVNS. Between the trimmed V and J ends, which lost 5 bases and 4 bases, there was a span of 14 bases. The length of the CDR3 is 14 residues. The material sequenced was blood. This chain uses TRBV25-1 with TRBJ1-2; unclear D gene. This TCR was sampled from a man between 18 and 35 years old in good health. Here the CDR3 DNA reads TGTGCCAGCAGTCCTGCGGATAGGGTCTATGGCTACACCTTC. Encoded protein: CASSPADRVYGYTF.